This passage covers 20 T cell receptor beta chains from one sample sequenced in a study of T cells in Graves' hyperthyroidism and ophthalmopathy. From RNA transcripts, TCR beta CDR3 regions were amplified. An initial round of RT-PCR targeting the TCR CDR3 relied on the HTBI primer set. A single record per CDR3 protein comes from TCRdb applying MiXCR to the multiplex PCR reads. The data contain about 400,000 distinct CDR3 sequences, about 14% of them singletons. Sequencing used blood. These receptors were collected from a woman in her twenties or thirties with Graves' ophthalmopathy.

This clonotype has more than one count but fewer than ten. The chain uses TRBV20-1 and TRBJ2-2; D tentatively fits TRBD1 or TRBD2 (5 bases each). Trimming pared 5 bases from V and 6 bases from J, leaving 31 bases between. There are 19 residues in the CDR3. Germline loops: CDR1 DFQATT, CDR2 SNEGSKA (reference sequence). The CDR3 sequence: CSALFSARDDGARAGELFF. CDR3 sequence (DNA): TGCAGTGCTCTTTTCTCAGCCCGGGACGACGGGGCGAGGGCCGGGGAGCTGTTTTTT.

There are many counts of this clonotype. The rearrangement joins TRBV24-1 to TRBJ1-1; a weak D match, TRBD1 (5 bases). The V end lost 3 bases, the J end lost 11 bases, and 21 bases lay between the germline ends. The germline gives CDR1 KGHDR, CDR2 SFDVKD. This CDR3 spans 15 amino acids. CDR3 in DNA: TGTGCCACCAGTGATGGACGGGGCTCCTTATCGGGGGCTTTCTTT. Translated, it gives CATSDGRGSLSGAFF.

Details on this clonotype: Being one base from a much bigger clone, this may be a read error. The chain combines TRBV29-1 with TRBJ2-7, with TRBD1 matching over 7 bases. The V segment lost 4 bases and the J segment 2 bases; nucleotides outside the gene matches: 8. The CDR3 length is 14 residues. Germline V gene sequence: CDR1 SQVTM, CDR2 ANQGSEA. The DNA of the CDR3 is TGCAGCGTTGTCGAGAGGGACAGCACCTACGAGCAGTACTTC. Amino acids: CSVVERDSTYEQYF.

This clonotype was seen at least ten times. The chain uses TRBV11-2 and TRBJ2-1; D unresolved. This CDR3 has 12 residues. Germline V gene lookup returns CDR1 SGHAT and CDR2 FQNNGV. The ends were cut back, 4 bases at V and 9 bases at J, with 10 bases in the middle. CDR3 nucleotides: TGTGCCAGCAGCTCTGCGGTGGGTGAGCAGTTCTTC. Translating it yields CASSSAVGEQFF. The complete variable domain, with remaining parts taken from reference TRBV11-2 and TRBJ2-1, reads EAGVAQSPRYKIIEKRQSVAFWCNPISGHATLYWYQQILGQGPKLLIQFQNNGVVDDSQLPKDRFSAERLKGVDSTLKIQPAKLEDSAVYLCASSSAVGEQFFGPGTRLTVL.

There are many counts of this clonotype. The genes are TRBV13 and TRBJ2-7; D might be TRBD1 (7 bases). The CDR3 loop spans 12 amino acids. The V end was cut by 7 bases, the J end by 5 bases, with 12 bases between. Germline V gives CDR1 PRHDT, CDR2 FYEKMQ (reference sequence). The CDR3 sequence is CASNQGGHEQYF. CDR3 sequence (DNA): TGTGCCAGCAACCAGGGGGGACACGAGCAGTACTTC.

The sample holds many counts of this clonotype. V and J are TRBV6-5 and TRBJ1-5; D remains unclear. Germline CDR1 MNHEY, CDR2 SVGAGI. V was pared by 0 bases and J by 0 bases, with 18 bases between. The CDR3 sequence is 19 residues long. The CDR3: CASSYSRWAVLVSNQPQHF. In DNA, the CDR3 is TGTGCCAGCAGTTACTCGAGGTGGGCAGTTCTCGTTAGCAATCAGCCCCAGCATTTT.

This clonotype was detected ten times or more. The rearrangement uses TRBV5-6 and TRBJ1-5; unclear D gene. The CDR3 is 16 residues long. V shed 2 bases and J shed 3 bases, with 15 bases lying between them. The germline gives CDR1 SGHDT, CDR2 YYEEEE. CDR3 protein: CASSFFGDVANQPQHF. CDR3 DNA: TGTGCCAGCAGCTTCTTCGGAGATGTTGCCAATCAGCCCCAGCATTTT.

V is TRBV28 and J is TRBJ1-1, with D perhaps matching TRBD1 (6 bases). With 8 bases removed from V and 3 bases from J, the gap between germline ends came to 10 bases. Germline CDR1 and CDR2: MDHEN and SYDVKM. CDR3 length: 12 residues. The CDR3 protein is CASERQDTEAFF. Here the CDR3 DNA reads TGTGCCAGCGAAAGACAGGACACTGAAGCTTTCTTT.

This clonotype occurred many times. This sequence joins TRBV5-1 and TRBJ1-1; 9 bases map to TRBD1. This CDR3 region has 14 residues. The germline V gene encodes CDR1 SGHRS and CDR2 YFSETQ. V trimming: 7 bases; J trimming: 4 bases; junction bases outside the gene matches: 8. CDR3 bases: TGCGCCAGCTCGACCGGGACAGGGCCCACTGAAGCTTTCTTT. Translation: CASSTGTGPTEAFF.

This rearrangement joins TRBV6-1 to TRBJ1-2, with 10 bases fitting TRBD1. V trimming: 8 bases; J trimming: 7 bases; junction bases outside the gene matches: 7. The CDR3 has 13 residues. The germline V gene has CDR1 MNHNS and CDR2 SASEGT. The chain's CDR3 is CASRTDRGVGYTF. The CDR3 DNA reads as TGTGCCAGCCGAACGGACAGGGGGGTTGGCTACACCTTC.

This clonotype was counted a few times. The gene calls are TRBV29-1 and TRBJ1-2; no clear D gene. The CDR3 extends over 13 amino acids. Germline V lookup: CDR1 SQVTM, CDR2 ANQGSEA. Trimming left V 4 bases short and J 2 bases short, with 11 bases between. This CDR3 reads CSVAPDWNYGYTF. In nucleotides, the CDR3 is TGCAGCGTTGCCCCCGACTGGAACTATGGCTACACCTTC.

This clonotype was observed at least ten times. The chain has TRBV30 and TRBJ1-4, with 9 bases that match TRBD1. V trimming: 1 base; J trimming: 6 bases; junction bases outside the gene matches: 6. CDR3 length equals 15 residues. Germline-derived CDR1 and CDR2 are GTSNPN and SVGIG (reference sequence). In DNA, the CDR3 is TGTGCCTGGAGTGGACAGGGGGGCGCCTATGAAAAACTGTTTTTT. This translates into CAWSGQGGAYEKLFF.

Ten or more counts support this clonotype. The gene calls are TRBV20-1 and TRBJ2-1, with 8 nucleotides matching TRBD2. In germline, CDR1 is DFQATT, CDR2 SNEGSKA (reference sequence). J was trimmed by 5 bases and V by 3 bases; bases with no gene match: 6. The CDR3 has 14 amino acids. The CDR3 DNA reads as TGCAGTGCTAGGCGGGGGGCCGGGCACAATGAGCAGTTCTTC. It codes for CSARRGAGHNEQFF.

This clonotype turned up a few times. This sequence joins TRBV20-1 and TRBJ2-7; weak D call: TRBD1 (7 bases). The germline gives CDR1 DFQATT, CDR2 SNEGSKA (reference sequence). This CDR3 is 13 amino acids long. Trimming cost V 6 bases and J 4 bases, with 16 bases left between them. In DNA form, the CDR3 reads TGCAGTGCCATTCCAGGGGGGCGGTACGAGCAGTACTTC. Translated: CSAIPGGRYEQYF.

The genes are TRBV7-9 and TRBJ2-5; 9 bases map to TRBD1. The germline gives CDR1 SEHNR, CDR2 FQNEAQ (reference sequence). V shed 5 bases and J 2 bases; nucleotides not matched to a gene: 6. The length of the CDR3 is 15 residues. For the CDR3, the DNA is TGTGCCAGCAGCCGAACAGGGGGCAATCAAGAGACCCAGTACTTC. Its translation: CASSRTGGNQETQYF.

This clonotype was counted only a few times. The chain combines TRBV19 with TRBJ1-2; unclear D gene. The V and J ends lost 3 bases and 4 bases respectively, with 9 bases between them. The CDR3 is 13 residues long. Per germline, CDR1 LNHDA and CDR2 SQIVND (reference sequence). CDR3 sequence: CASSIELGYGYTF. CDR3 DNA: TGTGCCAGTAGTATTGAATTGGGCTATGGCTACACCTTC.

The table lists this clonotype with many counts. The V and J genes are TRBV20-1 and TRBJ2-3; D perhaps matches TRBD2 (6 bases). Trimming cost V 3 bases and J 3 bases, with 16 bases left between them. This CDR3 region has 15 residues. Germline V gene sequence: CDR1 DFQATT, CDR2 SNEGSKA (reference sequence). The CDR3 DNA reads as TGCAGTGCTAGTTTCGGGACCGGGACTACAGATACGCAGTATTTT. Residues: CSASFGTGTTDTQYF.

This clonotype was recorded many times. The CDR3 region has the DNA TGTGCCAGCAGGGCAGACAGGGGGAACACTGAAGCTTTCTTT. Encoded protein: CASRADRGNTEAFF. J is TRBJ1-1 and V is TRBV2; 8 bases fit TRBD1. CDR1 SNHLY and CDR2 FYNNEI come from the germline V gene. V was pared by 6 bases and J by 1 base, with 4 bases of the junction left unmatched. CDR3 length equals 14 residues.

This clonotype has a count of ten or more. In DNA, the CDR3 is TGTGCCAGCAGCCTGGAGGGGGACACCATATATTTT. Its translation is CASSLEGDTIYF. The rearrangement joins TRBV2 to TRBJ1-3; D is possibly TRBD1 (6 bases). Germline V CDR1 and CDR2: SNHLY, FYNNEI. The CDR3 totals 12 residues. V lost 6 bases and J lost 8, with 11 bases in between.

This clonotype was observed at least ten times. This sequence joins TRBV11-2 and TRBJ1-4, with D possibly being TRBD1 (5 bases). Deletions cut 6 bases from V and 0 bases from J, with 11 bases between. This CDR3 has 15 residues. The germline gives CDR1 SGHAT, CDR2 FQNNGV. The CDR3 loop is CASRPGIATNEKLFF. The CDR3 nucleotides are TGTGCCAGCAGACCAGGGATCGCAACTAATGAAAAACTGTTTTTT.